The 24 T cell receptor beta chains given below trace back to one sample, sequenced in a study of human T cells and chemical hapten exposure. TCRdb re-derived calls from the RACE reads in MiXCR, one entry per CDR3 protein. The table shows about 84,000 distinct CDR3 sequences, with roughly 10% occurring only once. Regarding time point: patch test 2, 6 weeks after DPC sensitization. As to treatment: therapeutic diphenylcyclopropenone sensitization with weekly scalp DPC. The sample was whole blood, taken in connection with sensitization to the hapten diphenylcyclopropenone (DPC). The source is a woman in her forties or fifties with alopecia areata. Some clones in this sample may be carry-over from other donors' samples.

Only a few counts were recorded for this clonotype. CDR3 sequence reads: CASSYRQVYEQYF. CDR3 in DNA: TGTGCCAGCAGCTACCGACAGGTCTACGAGCAGTACTTC. V gene TRBV5-6 combines with J gene TRBJ2-7, with D possibly matching TRBD1 (6 bases). The CDR3 is 13 residues long. From germline, CDR1 is SGHDT and CDR2 YYEEEE. V gave up 3 bases and J gave up 3 bases, with 10 bases separating them.

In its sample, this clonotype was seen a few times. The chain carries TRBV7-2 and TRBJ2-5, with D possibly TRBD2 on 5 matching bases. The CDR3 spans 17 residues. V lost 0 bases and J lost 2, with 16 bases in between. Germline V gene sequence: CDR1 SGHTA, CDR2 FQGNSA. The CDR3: CASSLAQRIAGQETQYF. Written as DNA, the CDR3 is TGTGCCAGCAGCTTAGCGCAGCGGATAGCAGGACAAGAGACCCAGTACTTC.

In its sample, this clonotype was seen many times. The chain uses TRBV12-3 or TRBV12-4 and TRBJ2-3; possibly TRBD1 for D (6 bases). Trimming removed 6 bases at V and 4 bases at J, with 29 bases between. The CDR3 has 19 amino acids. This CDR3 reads CASSRPAKAQGTLADTQYF. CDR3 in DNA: TGTGCCAGCAGCCGTCCCGCGAAAGCACAGGGCACTCTGGCAGATACGCAGTATTTT.

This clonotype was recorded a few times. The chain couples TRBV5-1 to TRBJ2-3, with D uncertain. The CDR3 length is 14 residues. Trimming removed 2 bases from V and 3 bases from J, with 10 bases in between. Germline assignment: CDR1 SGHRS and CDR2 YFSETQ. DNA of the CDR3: TGCGCCAGCAGCTTCGCGACCGGAACAGATACGCAGTATTTT. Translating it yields CASSFATGTDTQYF. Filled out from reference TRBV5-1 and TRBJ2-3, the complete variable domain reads KAGVTQTPRYLIKTRGQQVTLSCSPISGHRSVSWYQQTPGQGLQFLFEYFSETQRNKGNFPGRFSGRQFSNSRSEMNVSTLELGDSALYLCASSFATGTDTQYFGPGTRLTVL.

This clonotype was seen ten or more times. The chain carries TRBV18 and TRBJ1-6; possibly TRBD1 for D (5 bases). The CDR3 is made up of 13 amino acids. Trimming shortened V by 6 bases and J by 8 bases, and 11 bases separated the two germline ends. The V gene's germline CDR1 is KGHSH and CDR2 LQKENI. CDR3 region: CASSGTRDSPLHF. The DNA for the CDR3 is TGTGCCAGCTCTGGGACCCGAGATTCACCCCTCCACTTT.

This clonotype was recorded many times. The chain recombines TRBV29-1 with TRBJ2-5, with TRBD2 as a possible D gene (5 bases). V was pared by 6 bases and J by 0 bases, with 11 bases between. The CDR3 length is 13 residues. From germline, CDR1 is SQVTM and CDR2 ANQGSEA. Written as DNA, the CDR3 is TGCAGCGTAAGAGGGCTGTACCAAGAGACCCAGTACTTC. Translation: CSVRGLYQETQYF.

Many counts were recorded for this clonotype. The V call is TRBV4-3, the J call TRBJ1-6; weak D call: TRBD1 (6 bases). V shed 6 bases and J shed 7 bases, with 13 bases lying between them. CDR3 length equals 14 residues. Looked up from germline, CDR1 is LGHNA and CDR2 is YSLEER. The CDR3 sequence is CASRAGRGNSPLHF. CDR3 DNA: TGCGCCAGCAGGGCCGGGAGGGGGAATTCACCCCTCCACTTT.

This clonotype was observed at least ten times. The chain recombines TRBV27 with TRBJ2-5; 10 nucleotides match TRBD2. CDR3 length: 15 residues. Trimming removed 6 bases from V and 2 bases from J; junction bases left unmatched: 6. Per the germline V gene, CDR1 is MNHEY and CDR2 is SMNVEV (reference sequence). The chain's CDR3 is CASRAGTSVQETQYF. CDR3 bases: TGTGCCAGCAGAGCCGGGACTAGCGTACAAGAGACCCAGTACTTC.

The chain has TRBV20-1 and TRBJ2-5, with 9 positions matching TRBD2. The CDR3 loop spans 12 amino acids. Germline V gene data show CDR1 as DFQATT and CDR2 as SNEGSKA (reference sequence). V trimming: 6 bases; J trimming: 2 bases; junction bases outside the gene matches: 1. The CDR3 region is CSAAGGQETQYF. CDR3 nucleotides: TGCAGTGCGGCGGGGGGGCAAGAGACCCAGTACTTC.

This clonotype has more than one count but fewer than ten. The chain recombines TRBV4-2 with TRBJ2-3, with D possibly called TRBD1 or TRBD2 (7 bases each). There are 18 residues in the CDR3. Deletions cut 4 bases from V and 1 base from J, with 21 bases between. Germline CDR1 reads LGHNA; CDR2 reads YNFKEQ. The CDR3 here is CASSRLRGGGSGTDTQYF. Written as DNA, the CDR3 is TGTGCCAGCAGCCGTCTACGAGGGGGCGGGAGTGGCACAGATACGCAGTATTTT.

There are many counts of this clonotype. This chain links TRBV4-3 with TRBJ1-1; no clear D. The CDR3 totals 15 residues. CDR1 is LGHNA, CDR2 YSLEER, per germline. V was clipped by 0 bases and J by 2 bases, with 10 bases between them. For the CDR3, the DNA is TGCGCCAGCAGCCAAGATTCCGTGGGAAACACTGAAGCTTTCTTT. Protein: CASSQDSVGNTEAFF.

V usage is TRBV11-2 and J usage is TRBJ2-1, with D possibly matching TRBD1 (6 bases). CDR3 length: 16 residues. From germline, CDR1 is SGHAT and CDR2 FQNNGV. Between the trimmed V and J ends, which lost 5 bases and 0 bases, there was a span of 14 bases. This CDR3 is CASSTHTGSSYNEQFF. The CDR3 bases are TGTGCCAGCAGCACCCACACAGGGAGCTCCTACAATGAGCAGTTCTTC. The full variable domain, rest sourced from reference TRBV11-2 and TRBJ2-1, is EAGVAQSPRYKIIEKRQSVAFWCNPISGHATLYWYQQILGQGPKLLIQFQNNGVVDDSQLPKDRFSAERLKGVDSTLKIQPAKLEDSAVYLCASSTHTGSSYNEQFFGPGTRLTVL.

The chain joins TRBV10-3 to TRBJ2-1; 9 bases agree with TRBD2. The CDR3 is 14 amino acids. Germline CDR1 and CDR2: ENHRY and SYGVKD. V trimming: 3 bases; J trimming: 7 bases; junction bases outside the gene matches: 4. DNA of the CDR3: TGTGCCATCAGTGACTCTAGCGGGAATAATGAGCAGTTCTTC. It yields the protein CAISDSSGNNEQFF.

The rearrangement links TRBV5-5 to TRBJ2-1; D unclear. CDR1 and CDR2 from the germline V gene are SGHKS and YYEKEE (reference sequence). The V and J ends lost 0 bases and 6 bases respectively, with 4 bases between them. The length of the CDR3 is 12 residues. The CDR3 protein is CASSLGRNEQFF. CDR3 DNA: TGTGCCAGCAGCTTGGGACGCAATGAGCAGTTCTTC.

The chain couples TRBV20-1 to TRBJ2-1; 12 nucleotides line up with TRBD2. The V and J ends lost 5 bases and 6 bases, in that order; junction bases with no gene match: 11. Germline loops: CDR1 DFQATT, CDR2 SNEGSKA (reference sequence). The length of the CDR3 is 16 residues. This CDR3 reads CSAETSGSSGFNEQFF. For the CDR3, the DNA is TGCAGTGCTGAGACTAGCGGGAGTTCCGGGTTCAATGAGCAGTTCTTC.

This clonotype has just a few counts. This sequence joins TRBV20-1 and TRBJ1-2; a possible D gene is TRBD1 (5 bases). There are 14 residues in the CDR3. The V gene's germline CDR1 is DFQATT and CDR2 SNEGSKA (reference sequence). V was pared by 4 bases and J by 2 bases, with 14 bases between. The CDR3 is CSAKAGTPNYGYTF. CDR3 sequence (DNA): TGCAGTGCTAAGGCCGGGACGCCAAACTATGGCTACACCTTC.

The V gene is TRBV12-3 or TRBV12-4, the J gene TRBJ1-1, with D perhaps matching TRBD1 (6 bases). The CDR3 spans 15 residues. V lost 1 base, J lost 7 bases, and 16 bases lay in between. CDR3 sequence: CASSLGLTGHLEAFF. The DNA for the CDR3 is TGTGCCAGCAGTTTAGGGCTTACGGGACACCTTGAAGCTTTCTTT.

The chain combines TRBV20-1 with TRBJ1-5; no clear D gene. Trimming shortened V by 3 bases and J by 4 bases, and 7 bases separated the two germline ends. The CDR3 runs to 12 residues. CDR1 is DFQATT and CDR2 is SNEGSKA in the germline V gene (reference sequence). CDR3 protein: CSAREANQPQHF. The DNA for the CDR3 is TGCAGTGCTAGGGAAGCTAATCAGCCCCAGCATTTT.

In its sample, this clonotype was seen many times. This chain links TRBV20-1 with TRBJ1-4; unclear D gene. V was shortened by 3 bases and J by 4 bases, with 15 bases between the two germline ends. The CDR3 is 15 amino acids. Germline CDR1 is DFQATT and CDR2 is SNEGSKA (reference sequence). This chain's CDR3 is CSARPQRVDNEKLFF. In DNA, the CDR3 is TGCAGTGCTAGGCCTCAGAGGGTGGATAATGAAAAACTGTTTTTT.

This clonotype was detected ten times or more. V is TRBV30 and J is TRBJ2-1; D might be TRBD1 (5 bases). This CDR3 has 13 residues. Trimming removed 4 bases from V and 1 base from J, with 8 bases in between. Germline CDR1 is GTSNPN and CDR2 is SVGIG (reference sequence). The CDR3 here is CAWTRQSYNEQFF. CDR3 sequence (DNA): TGTGCCTGGACGCGACAGTCCTACAATGAGCAGTTCTTC.

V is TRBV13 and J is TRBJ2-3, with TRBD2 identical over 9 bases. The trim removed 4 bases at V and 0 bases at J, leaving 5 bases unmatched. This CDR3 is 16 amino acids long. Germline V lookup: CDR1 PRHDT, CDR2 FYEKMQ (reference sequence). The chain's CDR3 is CASSSLAGSSTDTQYF. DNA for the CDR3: TGTGCCAGCAGCTCCCTAGCGGGATCTAGCACAGATACGCAGTATTTT.

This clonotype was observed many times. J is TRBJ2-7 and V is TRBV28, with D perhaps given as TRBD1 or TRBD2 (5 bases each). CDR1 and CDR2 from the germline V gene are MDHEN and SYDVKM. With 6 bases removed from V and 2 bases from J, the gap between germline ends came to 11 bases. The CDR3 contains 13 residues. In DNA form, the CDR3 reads TGTGCCAGCAGGCCGGGACCTACCTACGAGCAGTACTTC. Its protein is CASRPGPTYEQYF.

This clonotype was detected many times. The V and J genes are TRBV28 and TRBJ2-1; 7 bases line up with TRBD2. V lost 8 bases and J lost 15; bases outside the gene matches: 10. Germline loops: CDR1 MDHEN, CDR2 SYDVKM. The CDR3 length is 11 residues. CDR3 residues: CASRVAGRGFF. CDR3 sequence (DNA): TGTGCCAGCCGTGTAGCGGGTAGGGGGTTCTTC.

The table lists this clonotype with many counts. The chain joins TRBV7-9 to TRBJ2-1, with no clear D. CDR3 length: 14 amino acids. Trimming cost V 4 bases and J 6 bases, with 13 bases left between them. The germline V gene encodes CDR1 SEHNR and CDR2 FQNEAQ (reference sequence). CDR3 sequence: CASSSIGSSNEQFF. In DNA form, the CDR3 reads TGTGCCAGCAGCTCCATTGGGTCCAGCAATGAGCAGTTCTTC.